This TCR beta chain was found in a study of blood T cell repertoires in COVID-19. The CDR3 length is 16 residues. The germline CDR1 and CDR2 sequences are SGHRS and YFSETQ. J gave up 0 bases and V 4 bases, and 8 bases lay outside the gene matches. How the authors handled the data: Researchers report that nucleated cell counts were estimated from reference gene primer amplification. The method was immunoSEQ multiplex PCR; TCRdb's version includes in-frame clones alone and lacks a portion of them. The V and J calls and the clone size are those of that table, but D and trimming were determined from the DNA. The table shows 250,000 to 300,000 clones, with around 88% occurring only once.

The clonotype comes from an elderly man with acute or convalescent COVID-19. The V gene is TRBV5-1, the J gene TRBJ2-3; 7 positions match TRBD2. Sequenced material: peripheral blood. The CDR3 spells CASSPSSSGSTDTQYF. The DNA of the CDR3 is TGCGCCAGCAGCCCCTCCAGTAGCGGGAGCACAGATACGCAGTATTTT.